The 3 T cell receptor beta chains presented below share a single source sample, sequenced in a study of CD8+CD57+ T cells in acquired aplastic anemia. The sequenced patients had an expansion of CD8+CD57+ cells seen by flow cytometry. The study profiled TCR beta VDJ and CDR3 using genomic DNA as template. TCRdb processed the reads anew with MiXCR; each CDR3 protein has one entry. The data contain just over 450,000 distinct CDR3 sequences, around 30% of them singletons. Sequenced material: sorted CD4+, CD8+, or CD8+CD57+ T cells (not recorded which) from PBMCs. Receptors originate from a human donor with aplastic anemia.

V and J are TRBV30 and TRBJ1-1; tentatively, D is TRBD1 (5 bases). CDR1 and CDR2 (germline): GTSNPN, SVGIG (reference sequence). CDR3 size: 11 residues. Between the trimmed V and J ends, which lost 3 bases and 5 bases, there was a span of 7 bases. CDR3 sequence: CAWSTGTEAFF. CDR3 nucleotide sequence: TGTGCCTGGAGCACAGGAACTGAAGCTTTCTTT.

This sequence joins TRBV20-1 and TRBJ1-4; 8 bases match TRBD1. V shed 3 bases, J shed 7 bases, and the junction held 7 bases outside the gene matches. Germline-derived CDR1 and CDR2 are DFQATT and SNEGSKA (reference sequence). This CDR3 has 14 amino acids. CDR3 residues: CSASLRDRGEKLFF. Here the CDR3 DNA reads TGCAGTGCTAGCTTGCGAGACAGGGGTGAAAAACTGTTTTTT.

This clonotype was observed a few times. This rearrangement joins TRBV2 to TRBJ2-7; no clear D. The CDR3 is made up of 10 amino acids. V shed 4 bases and J shed 9 bases, with 7 bases lying between them. Germline V gives CDR1 SNHLY, CDR2 FYNNEI. CDR3 nucleotide sequence: TGTGCCAGCAGTGGGACCAGGCAGTACGTC. It specifies CASSGTRQYV.